Each of the 25 T cell receptor beta chains below was sequenced from the same sample in a study of blood T cells in healthy people across ages. Primed by a sample-barcoded 5' primer and a J-beta primer mix, a second PCR proceeded for about 7 to 11 cycles. One entry per CDR3 protein, called by TCRdb with MiXCR from the 5' RACE reads. The data show 800,000 or so distinct CDR3 sequences, about 46% seen once. Sample: blood. The source of these receptors is a man older than 75 in good health.

The sample holds one count of this clonotype. The V call is TRBV4-3, the J call TRBJ2-7; 14 bases are shared with TRBD2. Germline V gene data show CDR1 as LGHNA and CDR2 as YSLEER. CDR3 length: 17 amino acids. V lost 0 bases, J lost 4 bases, and 5 bases stayed unmatched. The CDR3 sequence is CASSQDTGTSGGYEQYF. Here the CDR3 DNA reads TGCGCCAGCAGCCAAGATACCGGGACTAGCGGGGGATACGAGCAGTACTTC.

The V call is TRBV21-1, the J call TRBJ1-6; whether TRBD1, the table's D call, matches the DNA was not checked. TRBV21-1 is designated a pseudogene. The CDR3 length is 21 residues. The CDR3, as DNA: TGTGCCAGCAGCAATAAAAGTAAGGGACACCCACCGATACTCTATAATTCACCCCTCCACTTT. The encoded protein is CASSNKSKGHPPILYNSPLHF.

Many counts were recorded for this clonotype. V usage is TRBV12-3 or TRBV12-4 and J usage is TRBJ1-6; 10 bases match TRBD1. After removal of 6 bases from V and 8 bases from J, the junction contained 7 bases not matched to a gene. CDR3 size: 15 residues. This CDR3 reads CASRSPGTGDSPLHF. The CDR3 DNA reads TGTGCCAGCAGGAGTCCCGGGACAGGGGATTCACCCCTCCACTTT.

The J gene is TRBJ2-1, the V gene TRBV7-9, with 8 nucleotides matching TRBD2. The CDR3 covers 17 residues. Germline-derived CDR1 and CDR2 are SEHNR and FQNEAQ (reference sequence). The J segment lost 0 bases and the V segment lost 4 bases, leaving 8 bases of the junction unmatched. In nucleotides, the CDR3 is TGTGCCAGCAGCTCCCAGCGGGAGTCGAACTCCTACAATGAGCAGTTCTTC. It is translated as CASSSQRESNSYNEQFF.

Concerning this clonotype itself: One junction end does not reproduce the germline sequence, and a read error may be involved. The rearrangement links TRBV5-1 to TRBJ2-7, with D uncertain. The CDR3 is 15 residues long. Germline loops: CDR1 SGHRS, CDR2 YFSETQ. CDR3 bases: TGCACCAGCAGCTTGGACCAGGAACTCTCCTACGAGCAGTACTTC. Its translation: CTSSLDQELSYEQYF.

This chain uses TRBV12-5 with TRBJ2-7, with D perhaps TRBD1 (6 bases). Looked up from germline, CDR1 is LGHNT and CDR2 is FRNRAP. Trimming removed 6 bases from V and 2 bases from J, with 14 bases in between. CDR3 length: 14 amino acids. CDR3 loop: CASGPTGNTYEQYF. The CDR3 DNA is TGTGCTAGTGGCCCGACAGGAAATACCTACGAGCAGTACTTC.

This clonotype was observed once. The gene calls are TRBV20-1 and TRBJ2-4, with D possibly matching TRBD1 (6 bases). The J call is uncertain, as TRBJ2-7 better fits the DNA end. This CDR3 is built from 12 residues. Germline CDR1 is DFQATT and CDR2 is SNEGSKA (reference sequence). The CDR3 protein is CSAKTGDYEQYF. In DNA form, the CDR3 reads TGCAGTGCTAAGACAGGAGACTACGAGCAGTACTTC.

This clonotype was recorded many times. The rearrangement joins TRBV6-6 to TRBJ2-1, with 13 bases lining up with TRBD2. Trimming removed 2 bases from V and 7 bases from J; junction bases left unmatched: 8. This CDR3 has 17 amino acids. Germline values: CDR1 MNHNY, CDR2 SVGAGI (reference sequence). CDR3 residues: CASSYPGTSGDQNEQFF. The CDR3 DNA reads TGTGCCAGCAGTTACCCCGGGACTAGCGGGGACCAAAATGAGCAGTTCTTC.

A few counts support this clonotype. The chain is built from TRBV6-6 and TRBJ2-1, with D perhaps matching TRBD2 (6 bases). V shed 0 bases and J shed 6 bases, with 12 bases lying between them. Looked up from germline, CDR1 is MNHNY and CDR2 is SVGAGI (reference sequence). The CDR3 runs to 15 residues. CDR3 amino acids: CASSYSERASNEQFF. The CDR3 coding sequence is TGTGCCAGCAGTTACTCAGAGCGGGCTTCCAATGAGCAGTTCTTC.

The V gene is TRBV20-1, the J gene TRBJ2-1; 7 nucleotides line up with TRBD2. Per the germline V gene, CDR1 is DFQATT and CDR2 is SNEGSKA (reference sequence). The CDR3 covers 14 residues. V lost 3 bases and J lost 5; bases outside the gene matches: 7. The chain's CDR3 is CSARPPLAHNEQFF. The DNA of the CDR3 is TGCAGTGCTAGGCCCCCACTAGCGCACAATGAGCAGTTCTTC.

A few counts support this clonotype. The J gene is TRBJ2-1, the V gene TRBV10-1, with D perhaps TRBD1 or TRBD2 (6 bases each). Germline V gene data show CDR1 as WNHNN and CDR2 as SYGVQD (reference sequence). V lost 4 bases and J lost 11, with 12 bases in between. There are 12 residues in the CDR3. CDR3 in DNA: TGCGCCAGCAGTGGTCGGGGGCAGAAGCAGTTCTTC. Its protein is CASSGRGQKQFF.

This clonotype appeared many times. The chain has TRBV12-3 or TRBV12-4 and TRBJ2-5; D might be TRBD2 (7 bases). CDR3 size: 12 residues. With 5 bases removed from V and 5 bases from J, the gap between germline ends came to 9 bases. CDR3 residues: CASSRGGETQYF. The DNA for the CDR3 is TGTGCCAGCAGTAGGGGGGGGGAGACCCAGTACTTC.

This clonotype was observed a few times. V is TRBV9 and J is TRBJ2-2; D is ambiguous. The CDR3 is 12 residues long. Trimming took 2 bases from V and 2 from J, leaving 1 base between them. Germline V gives CDR1 SGDLS, CDR2 YYNGEE. The CDR3 DNA reads TGTGCCAGCAGCGTCAACACCGGGGAGCTGTTTTTT. Translated, it gives CASSVNTGELFF.

The rearrangement links TRBV6-1 to TRBJ1-5, with D uncertain. The ends were cut back, 0 bases at V and 3 bases at J, with 3 bases in the middle. The germline V gene has CDR1 MNHNS and CDR2 SASEGT. The CDR3 runs to 13 residues. The CDR3 region is CASSEAYNQPQHF. Here the CDR3 DNA reads TGTGCCAGCAGTGAAGCGTACAATCAGCCCCAGCATTTT.

This clonotype was counted a few times. The rearrangement uses TRBV30 and TRBJ2-1; unclear D gene. The CDR3 has 12 residues. Germline CDR1 GTSNPN, CDR2 SVGIG (reference sequence). V was cut by 2 bases and J by 10 bases, with 12 bases left in between. CDR3 loop: CAWSLGSSEQFF. The CDR3 coding sequence is TGTGCCTGGAGTTTAGGATCCAGCGAGCAGTTCTTC.

On this clonotype: Just one base apart from a much larger clone, this may be a read error. This chain connects TRBV20-1 to TRBJ1-2; 7 nucleotides match TRBD1. There are 12 residues in the CDR3. Germline-derived CDR1 and CDR2 are DFQATT and SNEGSKA (reference sequence). Trimming at V came to 5 bases and at J to 4 bases, leaving 4 bases not matched to a gene. CDR3: CSAGGDSYGYTF. As DNA, the CDR3 is TGCAGTGCTGGTGGGGACAGCTATGGCTACACCTTC.

The chain combines TRBV20-1 with TRBJ2-7; 8 nucleotides line up with TRBD1. Trimming removed 5 bases from V and 6 bases from J; junction bases left unmatched: 15. Germline lookup yields CDR1 DFQATT and CDR2 SNEGSKA (reference sequence). CDR3 length: 15 residues. The CDR3 sequence is CSAENTGTGPSEQYF. CDR3 in DNA: TGCAGTGCTGAGAACACCGGGACAGGACCCTCCGAGCAGTACTTC.

CDR3 amino acids: CAVSLTDTQYF. CDR3 sequence (DNA): TGTGCCGTTAGCTTGACAGATACGCAGTATTTT. The chain is built from TRBV12-3 or TRBV12-4 and TRBJ2-3; D remains ambiguous. CDR3 length equals 11 residues. V lost 11 bases and J lost 3, with 9 bases in between.

The chain is built from TRBV20-1 and TRBJ2-7, with a tentative D call TRBD1 (5 bases). V shed 0 bases and J shed 6 bases, with 15 bases lying between them. This CDR3 region has 14 residues. Germline CDR1 and CDR2: DFQATT and SNEGSKA (reference sequence). The CDR3 DNA follows: TGCAGTGCTAGAGATGGGCAGGGATTAAGCGAGCAGTACTTC. Its protein product is CSARDGQGLSEQYF.

The V and J genes are TRBV18 and TRBJ2-7; perhaps TRBD2 as D (5 bases). Germline lookup yields CDR1 KGHSH and CDR2 LQKENI. Trimming cost V 6 bases and J 7 bases, with 25 bases left between them. The CDR3 runs 16 residues. CDR3 bases: TGTGCCAGCTCGCCCTCGGGTGGACTTACCCCGGGGGAGCAGTACTTC. Encoded protein: CASSPSGGLTPGEQYF.

The sample holds a few counts of this clonotype. CDR3 coding DNA: TGTGCCATCAGTGACGGACAGGGTATCTCTGGGGCCAACGTCCTGACTTTC. Protein product: CAISDGQGISGANVLTF. The chain is built from TRBV10-3 and TRBJ2-6, with TRBD1 matching 8 bases. Germline trimming cut 3 bases from V and 0 bases from J; bases unmatched to any gene: 4. CDR3 length: 17 amino acids. CDR1 and CDR2 (germline): ENHRY, SYGVKD.

The chain joins TRBV7-9 to TRBJ1-1; TRBD1 might be the D (5 bases). V was clipped by 3 bases and J by 6 bases, with 14 bases between them. Germline CDR1 SEHNR, CDR2 FQNEAQ (reference sequence). The CDR3 runs 14 residues. The CDR3 region is CASSFGREDPEAFF. As DNA, the CDR3 is TGTGCCAGCAGCTTCGGCAGGGAAGACCCTGAAGCTTTCTTT.

This clonotype was detected only a few times. CDR3 nucleotide sequence: TGCAGTGCTAGTCCCACTAGCGGGATTATTAGCTCCTACAATGAGCAGTTCTTC. Residues: CSASPTSGIISSYNEQFF. The chain links TRBV20-1 to TRBJ2-1; 10 nucleotides agree with TRBD2. There are 18 residues in the CDR3. Trimming removed 3 bases from V and 0 bases from J; junction bases left unmatched: 11. Germline CDR1 DFQATT, CDR2 SNEGSKA (reference sequence).

In this sample, this clonotype turned up a few times. The chain employs TRBV12-3 or TRBV12-4 and TRBJ1-5; possibly TRBD1 for D (5 bases). V dropped 5 bases and J dropped 4 bases, with 15 bases sitting between them. This CDR3 comprises 15 residues. In nucleotides, the CDR3 is TGTGCCAGCAGTCCCCTCGGGACCGCTAATCAGCCCCAGCATTTT. Protein product: CASSPLGTANQPQHF.

This chain uses TRBV29-1 with TRBJ2-5; 11 positions match TRBD1. The V segment lost 4 bases and the J segment 4 bases; nucleotides outside the gene matches: 11. CDR3 length: 16 amino acids. Germline V gene lookup returns CDR1 SQVTM and CDR2 ANQGSEA. CDR3 amino acids: CSVAPGTGGRVETQYF. The CDR3 DNA follows: TGCAGCGTTGCGCCCGGGACAGGGGGACGAGTAGAGACCCAGTACTTC.